A selection of T cell receptor beta chains follows, all from one sample in a study of control samples from healthy donors and cancer patients. Here immunoSEQ multiplex PCR was the method, and the copy in TCRdb shows in-frame clones only, minus some. The data contain 130,000 or so clones, 90% to 95% of them seen just once; the ten biggest clones take up approximately 14%. The sequencing input was blood. These receptors came from a man aged 40-55 years in good health. Each CDR3 is given with its conserved first and last residue. D genes are given only for firm matches. Size tells how often a clone was seen (once, few, many) or the class of an expanded clone, and some rows leave it out.

>TRBV27|.|once|TRBJ2-5
CASSLTGFTPETQYF
TGTGCCAGCAGTCTAACAGGGTTCACGCCCGAGACCCAGTACTTC
>TRBV9|.|.|TRBJ1-3
CASSVVGGSGNTIYF
TGTGCCAGCAGCGTAGTTGGAGGGTCTGGAAACACCATATATTTT
>TRBV5-1|.|.|TRBJ1-3
CASSSEVSYSGNTIYF
TGCGCCAGCAGCTCGGAGGTCAGCTACTCTGGAAACACCATATATTTT
>TRBV12-3/TRBV12-4|.|.|TRBJ1-2
CASSQTPVGGYTF
TGTGCCAGCAGCCAGACCCCTGTTGGTGGCTACACCTTC
>TRBV10-3|.|.|TRBJ1-1
CAITPGPDRNTEAFF
TGTGCCATCACCCCGGGTCCGGACAGGAACACTGAAGCTTTCTTT
>TRBV12-3/TRBV12-4|.|.|TRBJ1-6
CASSLGTSSPLHF
TGTGCCAGCAGTTTGGGGACAAGTTCACCCCTCCACTTT
>TRBV7-8|.|.|TRBJ2-7
CASSSNSWDEQYF
TGTGCCAGCAGCTCCAATTCGTGGGACGAGCAGTACTTC
>TRBV7-9|TRBD1|.|TRBJ1-5
CASSLDRGSPQHF
TGTGCCAGCAGCTTAGACAGGGGTTCGCCCCAGCATTTT
>TRBV14|.|.|TRBJ1-6
CASSQDPYYNSPLHF
TGTGCCAGCAGCCAAGACCCGTATTATAATTCACCCCTCCACTTT
>TRBV25-1|.|.|TRBJ2-3
CASSPIPGSGPDTQYF
TGTGCCAGCAGCCCAATTCCAGGGAGTGGGCCAGATACGCAGTATTTT
>TRBV7-9|.|.|TRBJ1-4
CASSLQEDPNEKLFF
TGTGCCAGCAGCCTCCAAGAAGATCCTAATGAAAAACTGTTTTTT
>TRBV9|TRBD2|.|TRBJ2-1
CASSVGGTSGRFYNEQFF
TGTGCCAGCAGCGTAGGTGGGACTAGCGGGAGGTTTTACAATGAGCAGTTCTTC
>TRBV4-3|TRBD2|.|TRBJ2-5
CASSPWKGTSGGAGQETQYF
TGCGCCAGCAGCCCCTGGAAGGGGACTAGCGGGGGGGCTGGGCAAGAGACCCAGTACTTC
>TRBV6-2/TRBV6-3|TRBD1|.|TRBJ1-1
CASSYEVRGGTEAFF
TGTGCCAGCAGTTACGAGGTCAGGGGGGGGACTGAAGCTTTCTTT
>TRBV5-1|TRBD2|few|TRBJ2-7
CASSPMDTSGSYEQYF
TGCGCCAGCAGCCCGATGGATACTAGCGGGAGCTACGAGCAGTACTTC
>TRBV7-3|.|.|TRBJ1-4
CASRLGARANEKLFF
TGTGCCAGCAGATTAGGAGCTCGGGCTAATGAAAAACTGTTTTTT
>TRBV6-5|TRBD1|.|TRBJ2-7
CASSYGDRLLYEQYF
TGTGCCAGCAGTTATGGGGACAGACTCCTTTACGAGCAGTACTTC
>TRBV6-5|.|.|TRBJ2-1
CASTRGGGEQFF
TGTGCCAGCACGAGGGGAGGTGGGGAGCAGTTCTTC
>TRBV5-5|.|.|TRBJ1-6
CASSLEPSTLHF
TGTGCCAGCAGCTTGGAACCTTCGACCCTCCACTTT
>TRBV3-1/TRBV3-2|.|few|TRBJ1-1
CASSPTGAGNTEAFF
TGTGCCAGCAGCCCGACTGGGGCAGGGAACACTGAAGCTTTCTTT
>TRBV10-1|TRBD2|once|TRBJ2-1
CASSEFREGPYNEQFF
TGCGCCAGCAGTGAGTTCAGGGAGGGCCCCTACAATGAGCAGTTCTTC
>TRBV12-3/TRBV12-4|.|.|TRBJ1-5
CASSLQDQPQHF
TGTGCCAGCAGTTTACAGGATCAGCCCCAGCATTTT
>TRBV27|TRBD1|.|TRBJ1-6
CASSLDGTGIGSPLHF
TGTGCCAGCAGTTTAGACGGGACAGGGATTGGATCACCCCTCCACTTT